Presented here are 14 T cell receptor beta chains from one specimen sequenced in a study of T cell changes during pregnancy in multiple sclerosis. Assay: immunoSEQ multiplex PCR; the TCRdb copy retains only in-frame clones and omits some. The profile shows roughly 47,000 clones, 90% to 95% of them singletons. The specimen was CD8+ T cells from peripheral blood mononuclear cells, collected before pregnancy. Receptors originate from a female donor with multiple sclerosis, enrolled in a pregnancy study.

This clone was observed a single time. CDR3 in DNA: TGCAGCGTTTACGGGGTTGGGCAGTCTAACTATGGCTACACCTTC. Amino acids: CSVYGVGQSNYGYTF. The chain employs TRBV29-1 and TRBJ1-2, with no clear D. CDR1 and CDR2 from the germline V gene are SQVTM and ANQGSEA. The CDR3 covers 15 residues. The ends were cut back, 5 bases at V and 0 bases at J, with 16 bases in the middle.

This chain links TRBV30 with TRBJ2-3, with a possible D match to TRBD1 (5 bases). CDR3 size: 15 residues. The V gene's germline CDR1 is GTSNPN and CDR2 SVGIG (reference sequence). V dropped 0 bases and J dropped 2 bases, with 12 bases sitting between them. The CDR3 protein is CAWSVRVRVTDTQYF. CDR3 DNA: TGTGCCTGGAGTGTACGTGTCAGGGTCACAGATACGCAGTATTTT.

V usage is TRBV7-9 and J usage is TRBJ1-1, with TRBD1 matching over 12 bases. V lost 5 bases and J lost 6; bases outside the gene matches: 7. Per germline, CDR1 SEHNR and CDR2 FQNEAQ (reference sequence). This CDR3 has 15 residues. This chain's CDR3 is CASSAPGQGASEAFF. DNA for the CDR3: TGTGCCAGCAGCGCCCCGGGACAGGGGGCCTCTGAAGCTTTCTTT.

This clone was detected once. The germline gene is not matched at one end of the junction; a read error may be the cause. The chain carries TRBV7-3 and TRBJ1-2, with a possible D match to TRBD1 (5 bases). CDR1 SGHTA and CDR2 FQGTGA come from the germline V gene. This CDR3 has 14 residues. The CDR3 here is CASSLNRNFYGYTF. The DNA of the CDR3 is TGTGCCAGCAGTTTAAACAGGAATTTCTATGGCTACACCTTC.

The rearrangement joins TRBV2 to TRBJ2-3; 10 bases match TRBD2. The CDR3 totals 17 residues. V shed 2 bases and J 10 bases; nucleotides not matched to a gene: 15. Germline V gene sequence: CDR1 SNHLY, CDR2 FYNNEI. The CDR3: CASSENWTGLAGVAQYF. CDR3 coding DNA: TGTGCCAGCAGTGAAAATTGGACAGGCCTAGCGGGAGTGGCGCAGTATTTT.

Here the CDR3 DNA reads TGTGCCAGCAGCTTGGGGAAAGGGGTGGAGAACACTGAAGCTTTCTTT. It specifies CASSLGKGVENTEAFF. The chain combines TRBV7-7 with TRBJ1-1, with TRBD1 as a possible D gene (5 bases). This CDR3 comprises 16 residues. Per the germline V gene, CDR1 is SSHAT and CDR2 is FNYEAQ (reference sequence). Trimming pared 3 bases from V and 1 base from J, leaving 15 bases between.

V and J are TRBV5-8 and TRBJ1-2, with D perhaps TRBD1 (6 bases). V was trimmed by 3 bases and J by 0 bases, leaving 18 bases between them. The CDR3 is 17 amino acids. Germline lookup yields CDR1 SGHTS and CDR2 YDEGEE. The CDR3 reads CASSSYRDGVANYGYTF. The DNA for the CDR3 is TGTGCCAGCAGCTCCTACAGGGACGGGGTAGCTAACTATGGCTACACCTTC.

This clone was detected a few times. V and J are TRBV4-2 and TRBJ1-2; D gene uncertain. Trimming pared 0 bases from V and 4 bases from J, leaving 15 bases between. This CDR3 is 16 amino acids long. CDR1 and CDR2 from the germline V gene are LGHNA and YNFKEQ. CDR3 amino acids: CASSQDLKLLSYGYTF. The CDR3 region has the DNA TGTGCCAGCAGCCAAGATCTCAAGCTCCTAAGCTATGGCTACACCTTC.

V usage is TRBV7-9 and J usage is TRBJ1-2; 9 bases are shared with TRBD1. Germline V CDR1 and CDR2: SEHNR, FQNEAQ (reference sequence). This CDR3 spans 16 amino acids. V lost 5 bases and J lost 0; bases outside the gene matches: 7. The CDR3 region is CASSRGQGIANYGYTF. CDR3 bases: TGTGCCAGCAGCCGCGGACAGGGGATAGCTAACTATGGCTACACCTTC.

This clone was counted between two and nine times. This chain links TRBV6-1 with TRBJ2-3; a possible D gene is TRBD2 (8 bases). Germline V gene lookup returns CDR1 MNHNS and CDR2 SASEGT. V lost 3 bases and J 6 bases, leaving 19 bases between the germline ends. The CDR3 has 16 residues. The DNA of the CDR3 is TGTGCCAGCAGTGACGCCCTAGGGGGCGGGGGGGATACGCAGTATTTT. It translates to CASSDALGGGGDTQYF.

The chain employs TRBV2 and TRBJ1-3; 8 positions match TRBD1. In germline, CDR1 is SNHLY, CDR2 FYNNEI. The CDR3 has 17 residues. V was clipped by 2 bases and J by 4 bases; unmatched bases: 10. CDR3 protein: CASSESGTGASGNTIYF. The CDR3 DNA sequence: TGTGCCAGCAGTGAATCGGGGACAGGCGCGAGCGGAAACACCATATATTTT.

The chain combines TRBV5-5 with TRBJ2-2; 8 bases are a match to TRBD1. CDR3 length: 15 amino acids. Trimming cost V 3 bases and J 2 bases; bases outside gene matches: 3. Per the germline V gene, CDR1 is SGHKS and CDR2 is YYEKEE (reference sequence). CDR3 residues: CASSSDRANTGELFF. DNA for the CDR3: TGTGCCAGCAGCTCGGACAGGGCCAACACCGGGGAGCTGTTTTTT.

In this sample, this clone turned up once. The chain joins TRBV9 to TRBJ1-1; TRBD1 might be the D (6 bases). CDR3 size: 13 residues. From germline, CDR1 is SGDLS and CDR2 YYNGEE. V dropped 0 bases and J dropped 8 bases, with 11 bases sitting between them. CDR3 coding DNA: TGTGCCAGCAGCGTAGGACAGGAGGTGGAAGCTTTCTTT. Translated: CASSVGQEVEAFF.

V is TRBV13 and J is TRBJ2-1, with TRBD2 identical over 16 bases. The CDR3 runs to 17 residues. Germline V gene sequence: CDR1 PRHDT, CDR2 FYEKMQ (reference sequence). J gave up 5 bases and V 4 bases, and 5 bases lay outside the gene matches. This CDR3 is CASSSMGLAGGDNEQFF. The CDR3, as DNA: TGTGCCAGCAGCTCGATGGGACTAGCGGGAGGGGACAATGAGCAGTTCTTC.